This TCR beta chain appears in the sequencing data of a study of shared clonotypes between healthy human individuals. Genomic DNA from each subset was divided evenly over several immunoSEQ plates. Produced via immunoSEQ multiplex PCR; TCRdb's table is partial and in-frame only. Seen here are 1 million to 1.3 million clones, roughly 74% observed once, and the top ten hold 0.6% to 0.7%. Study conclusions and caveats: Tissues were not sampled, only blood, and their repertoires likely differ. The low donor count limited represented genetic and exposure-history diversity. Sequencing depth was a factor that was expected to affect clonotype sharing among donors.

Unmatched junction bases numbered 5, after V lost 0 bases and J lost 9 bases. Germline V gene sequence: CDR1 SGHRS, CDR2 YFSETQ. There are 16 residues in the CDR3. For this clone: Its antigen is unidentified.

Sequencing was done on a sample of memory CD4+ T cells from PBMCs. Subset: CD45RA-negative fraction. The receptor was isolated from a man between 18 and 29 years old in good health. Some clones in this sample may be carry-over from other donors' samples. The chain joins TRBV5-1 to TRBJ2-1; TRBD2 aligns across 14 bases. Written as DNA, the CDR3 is TGCGCCAGCAGCTTGGTAGGGACTAGCGGGAGACCTGAGCAGTTCTTC. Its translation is CASSLVGTSGRPEQFF.